The source of this T cell receptor (beta chain) is a study of blood T cell repertoires in COVID-19. Study-level background: Specimens from acute and convalescent COVID-19 originated in the United States, Italy and Spain. Sample material is recorded as cDNA or gDNA derived from T cells, B-cell-depleted T cells, or PBMCs.

The germline V gene encodes CDR1 MRHNA and CDR2 SNTAGT. The CDR3 runs to 14 residues. V lost 2 bases, J lost 5 bases, and 5 bases stayed unmatched. Authors' data handling: Amplification with reference gene primers provided the estimates of nucleated cell counts. The data were produced by immunoSEQ multiplex PCR, yet TCRdb's version contains in-frame clones alone and is incomplete. V and J calls and clone size come straight from that table; D and trimming were deduced from the DNA. The repertoire holds roughly 300,000 clones, with around four fifths as singletons. The TCR was taken from a woman between 50 and 59 years old with acute or convalescent COVID-19. This chain uses TRBV6-4 with TRBJ1-1, with TRBD1 matching over 7 bases. Specimen: peripheral blood. CDR3 in amino acids: CASSDRDSGTEAFF. In nucleotides, the CDR3 is TGTGCCAGCAGTGACCGGGACAGCGGGACTGAAGCTTTCTTT.